Each of the 11 T cell receptor beta chains below was sequenced from the same sample in a study of T cell responses to AZD1222 COVID-19 vaccine. Sequencing used immunoSEQ multiplex PCR; TCRdb keeps in-frame clones, though not all of them. This repertoire shows some 140,000 clones, 84% found once; its top ten account for 4.1%. The sample consisted of peripheral blood, taken on day 0 of AZD1222 vaccination. The receptors derive from an adult in good health.

The gene calls are TRBV19 and TRBJ1-6, with TRBD1 matching over 10 bases. Trimming removed 6 bases from V and 7 bases from J; junction bases left unmatched: 3. Germline V gives CDR1 LNHDA, CDR2 SQIVND (reference sequence). The CDR3 contains 14 residues. The CDR3 region has the DNA TGTGCCAGTAGCCCGGGACAGGGGAATTCACCCCTCCACTTT. Translating it yields CASSPGQGNSPLHF.

The V call is TRBV5-1, the J call TRBJ2-5; D is unresolved. V was shortened by 4 bases and J by 1 base, with 14 bases between the two germline ends. This CDR3 is built from 15 residues. Germline V gene sequence: CDR1 SGHRS, CDR2 YFSETQ. The CDR3 loop reads CASSVGPLAQETQYF. The CDR3 DNA sequence: TGCGCCAGCAGCGTGGGTCCCCTCGCCCAAGAGACCCAGTACTTC.

The CDR3 loop is CASAQGLDGYTF. The CDR3 region has the DNA TGTGCTAGTGCTCAGGGGTTGGATGGCTACACCTTC. The J gene is TRBJ1-2, the V gene TRBV12-5, with D possibly matching TRBD1 (6 bases). The CDR3 has 12 amino acids. V was trimmed by 7 bases and J by 6 bases, leaving 12 bases between them. Germline V lookup: CDR1 LGHNT, CDR2 FRNRAP.

This rearrangement joins TRBV6-2 or TRBV6-3 to TRBJ2-4, with D possibly being TRBD1 (5 bases). Deletions cut 0 bases from V and 5 bases from J, with 8 bases between. CDR1 and CDR2 from the germline V gene are MNHEY and SVGEGT. The length of the CDR3 is 14 residues. Written as DNA, the CDR3 is TGTGCCAGCAGTTACTCAGGGGTCCAAAACATTCAGTACTTC. Translated, it gives CASSYSGVQNIQYF.

This chain uses TRBV19 with TRBJ1-6, with TRBD1 matching over 9 bases. The CDR3 loop spans 16 amino acids. The germline gives CDR1 LNHDA, CDR2 SQIVND (reference sequence). The V and J ends lost 5 bases and 10 bases, in that order; junction bases with no gene match: 12. CDR3 DNA: TGTGCCAGTAGTTTACTGCCGGGACAGGGAGGCTCACCCCTCCACTTT. Translated, it gives CASSLLPGQGGSPLHF.

The gene calls are TRBV5-1 and TRBJ1-1, with TRBD1 as a possible D gene (6 bases). The CDR3 spans 15 residues. Between the trimmed V and J ends, which lost 4 bases and 1 base, there was a span of 14 bases. Germline assignment: CDR1 SGHRS and CDR2 YFSETQ. CDR3 in DNA: TGCGCCAGCAGCCGGACAGAGGGACCGAACACTGAAGCTTTCTTT. Translating gives CASSRTEGPNTEAFF.

The chain links TRBV5-5 to TRBJ2-5, with TRBD2 identical over 12 bases. CDR1 and CDR2 from the germline V gene are SGHKS and YYEKEE (reference sequence). This CDR3 is built from 19 residues. Trimming at V came to 3 bases and at J to 5 bases, leaving 17 bases not matched to a gene. The CDR3 sequence is CASSSRRTGLAGRRETQYF. CDR3 bases: TGTGCCAGCAGCTCGCGCCGGACAGGACTAGCGGGGAGAAGGGAGACCCAGTACTTC. Filled out from reference TRBV5-5 and TRBJ2-5, the complete variable domain reads DAGVTQSPTHLIKTRGQQVTLRCSPISGHKSVSWYQQVLGQGPQFIFQYYEKEERGRGNFPDRFSARQFPNYSSELNVNALLLGDSALYLCASSSRRTGLAGRRETQYFGPGTRLLVL.

The chain combines TRBV7-9 with TRBJ1-6; 8 bases are a match to TRBD1. This CDR3 has 15 amino acids. Germline V gives CDR1 SEHNR, CDR2 FQNEAQ (reference sequence). With V trimmed by 5 bases and J by 7 bases, 7 bases remained unmatched. CDR3 in DNA: TGTGCCAGCAGCACCCGACAGGGGAAAAATTCACCCCTCCACTTT. This sequence encodes CASSTRQGKNSPLHF.

The V call is TRBV5-1, the J call TRBJ1-1, with 11 positions matching TRBD1. V lost 0 bases and J lost 2; bases outside the gene matches: 3. The CDR3 is 16 residues long. From germline, CDR1 is SGHRS and CDR2 YFSETQ. CDR3 in amino acids: CASSLARTGGNTEAFF. The CDR3 bases are TGCGCCAGCAGCTTGGCCAGGACAGGGGGCAACACTGAAGCTTTCTTT.

V and J are TRBV9 and TRBJ1-1; the D is unclear. The CDR3 consists of 14 residues. The V end lost 4 bases, the J end lost 0 bases, and 10 bases lay between the germline ends. The V gene's germline CDR1 is SGDLS and CDR2 YYNGEE. DNA of the CDR3: TGTGCCAGCAGCTCCGCGGGGTTGAACACTGAAGCTTTCTTT. Translating gives CASSSAGLNTEAFF.

This CDR3 is CASSLEFNTEAFF. CDR3 DNA sequence: TGTGCCAGCAGCTTGGAGTTTAACACTGAAGCTTTCTTT. V and J are TRBV5-4 and TRBJ1-1; D is unresolved. This CDR3 comprises 13 residues. Germline V gene data show CDR1 as SGHNT and CDR2 as YYREEE (reference sequence). Trimming removed 0 bases from V and 2 bases from J, with 5 bases in between.